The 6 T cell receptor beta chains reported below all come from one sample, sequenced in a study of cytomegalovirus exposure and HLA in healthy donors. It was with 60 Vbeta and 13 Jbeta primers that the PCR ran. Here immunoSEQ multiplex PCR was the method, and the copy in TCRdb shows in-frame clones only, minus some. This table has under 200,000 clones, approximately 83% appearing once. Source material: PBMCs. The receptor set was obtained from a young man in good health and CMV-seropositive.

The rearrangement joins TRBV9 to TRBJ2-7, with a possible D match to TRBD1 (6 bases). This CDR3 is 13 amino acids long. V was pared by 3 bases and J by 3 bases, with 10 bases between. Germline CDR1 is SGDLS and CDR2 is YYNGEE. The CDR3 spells CASSGTVNYEQYF. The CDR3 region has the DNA TGTGCCAGCAGCGGGACAGTTAACTACGAGCAGTACTTC.

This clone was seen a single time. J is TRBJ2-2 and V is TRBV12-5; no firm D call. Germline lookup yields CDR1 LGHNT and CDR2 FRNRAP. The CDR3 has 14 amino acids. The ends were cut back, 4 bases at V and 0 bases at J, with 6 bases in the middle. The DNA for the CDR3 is TGTGCTAGTGGTTCTAGAGCGAACACCGGGGAGCTGTTTTTT. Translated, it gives CASGSRANTGELFF.

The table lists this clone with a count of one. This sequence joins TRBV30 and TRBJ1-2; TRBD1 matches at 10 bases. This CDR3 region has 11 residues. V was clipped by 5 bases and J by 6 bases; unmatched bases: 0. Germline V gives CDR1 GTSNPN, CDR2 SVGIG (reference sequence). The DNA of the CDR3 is TGTGCCTGGGGACAGGGGGATGGCTACACCTTC. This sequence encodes CAWGQGDGYTF.

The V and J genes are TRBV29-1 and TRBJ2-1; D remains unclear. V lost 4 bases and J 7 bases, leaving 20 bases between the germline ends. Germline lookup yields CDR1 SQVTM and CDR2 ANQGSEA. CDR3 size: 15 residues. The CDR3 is CSVVGPLPTINEQFF. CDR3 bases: TGCAGCGTTGTGGGTCCTCTCCCCACTATTAATGAGCAGTTCTTC.

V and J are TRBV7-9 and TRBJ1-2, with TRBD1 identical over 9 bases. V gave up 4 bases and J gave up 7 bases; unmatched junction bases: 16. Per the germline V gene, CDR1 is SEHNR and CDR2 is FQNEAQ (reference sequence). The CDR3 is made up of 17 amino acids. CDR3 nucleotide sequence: TGTGCCAGCAGCTACCCCATGCCGGGACAGGGCCTTGGTGGCTACACCTTC. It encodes CASSYPMPGQGLGGYTF.

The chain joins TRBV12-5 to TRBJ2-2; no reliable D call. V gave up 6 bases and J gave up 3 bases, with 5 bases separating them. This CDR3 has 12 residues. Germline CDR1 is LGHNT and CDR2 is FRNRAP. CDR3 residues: CASGADTGELFF. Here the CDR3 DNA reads TGTGCTAGTGGGGCCGACACCGGGGAGCTGTTTTTT.